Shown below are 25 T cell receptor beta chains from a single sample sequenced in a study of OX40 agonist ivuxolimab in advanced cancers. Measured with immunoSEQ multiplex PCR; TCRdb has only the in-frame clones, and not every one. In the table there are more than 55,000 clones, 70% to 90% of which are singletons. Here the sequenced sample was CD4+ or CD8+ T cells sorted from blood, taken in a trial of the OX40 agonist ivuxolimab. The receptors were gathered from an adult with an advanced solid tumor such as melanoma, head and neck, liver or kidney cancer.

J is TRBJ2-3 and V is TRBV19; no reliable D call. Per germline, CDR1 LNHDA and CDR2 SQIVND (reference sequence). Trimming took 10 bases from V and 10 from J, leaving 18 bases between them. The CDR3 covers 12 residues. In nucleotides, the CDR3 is TGTGCCACCTCCTACGGGTCAACGGCGCAGTATTTT. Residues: CATSYGSTAQYF.

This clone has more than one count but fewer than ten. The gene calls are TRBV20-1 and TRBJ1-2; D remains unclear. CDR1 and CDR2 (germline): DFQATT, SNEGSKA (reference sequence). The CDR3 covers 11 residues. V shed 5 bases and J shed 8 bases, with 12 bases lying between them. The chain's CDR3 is CSAPISRGYTF. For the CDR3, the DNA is TGCAGTGCTCCAATAAGTCGAGGCTACACCTTC.

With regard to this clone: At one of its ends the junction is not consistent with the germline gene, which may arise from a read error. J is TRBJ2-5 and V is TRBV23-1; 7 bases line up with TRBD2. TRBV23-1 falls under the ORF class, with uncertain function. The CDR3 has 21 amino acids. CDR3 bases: TGCGCCAGCAGCCAATCGGGGGGTCCGGGTGATCGCGGGTCAGTTATGGAGACCCAGTACTTC. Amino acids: CASSQSGGPGDRGSVMETQYF.

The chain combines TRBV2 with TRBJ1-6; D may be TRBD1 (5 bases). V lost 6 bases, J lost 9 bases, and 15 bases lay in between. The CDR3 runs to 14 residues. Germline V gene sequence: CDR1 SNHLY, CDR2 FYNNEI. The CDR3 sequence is CASRDTSTASPLHF. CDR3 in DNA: TGTGCCAGCAGGGACACCTCTACGGCTTCACCCCTCCACTTT.

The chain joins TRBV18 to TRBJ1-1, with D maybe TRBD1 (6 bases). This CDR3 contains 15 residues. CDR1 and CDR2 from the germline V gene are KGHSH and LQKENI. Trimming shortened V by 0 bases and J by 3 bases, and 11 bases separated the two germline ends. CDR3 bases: TGTGCCAGCTCACCACCCACAGGGCTAGACACTGAAGCTTTCTTT. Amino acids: CASSPPTGLDTEAFF.

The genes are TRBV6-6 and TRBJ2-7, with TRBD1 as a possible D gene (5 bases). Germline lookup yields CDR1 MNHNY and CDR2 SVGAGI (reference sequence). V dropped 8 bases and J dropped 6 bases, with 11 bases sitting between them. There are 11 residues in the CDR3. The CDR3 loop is CASLLGREQYF. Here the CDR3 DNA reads TGTGCCAGCCTTCTGGGGCGCGAGCAGTACTTC.

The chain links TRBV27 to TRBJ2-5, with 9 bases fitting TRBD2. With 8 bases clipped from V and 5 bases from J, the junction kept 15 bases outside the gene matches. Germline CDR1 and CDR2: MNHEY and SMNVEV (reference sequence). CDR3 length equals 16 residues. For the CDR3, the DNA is TGTGCCAGCTCCCACCGACGTAGCGGGGGCATGGAGACCCAGTACTTC. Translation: CASSHRRSGGMETQYF.

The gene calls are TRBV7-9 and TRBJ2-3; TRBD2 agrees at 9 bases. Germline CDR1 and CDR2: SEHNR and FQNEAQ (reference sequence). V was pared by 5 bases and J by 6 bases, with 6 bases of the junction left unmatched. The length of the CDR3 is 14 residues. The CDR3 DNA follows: TGTGCCAGCAGCGTTAGCGGGAGAGGGGATACGCAGTATTTT. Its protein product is CASSVSGRGDTQYF.

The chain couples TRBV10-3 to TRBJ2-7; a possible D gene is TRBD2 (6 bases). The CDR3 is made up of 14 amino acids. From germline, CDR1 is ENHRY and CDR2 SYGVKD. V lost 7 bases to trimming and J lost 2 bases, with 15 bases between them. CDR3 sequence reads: CAIMEGIRTYEQYF. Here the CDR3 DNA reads TGTGCCATCATGGAGGGCATACGAACCTACGAGCAGTACTTC.

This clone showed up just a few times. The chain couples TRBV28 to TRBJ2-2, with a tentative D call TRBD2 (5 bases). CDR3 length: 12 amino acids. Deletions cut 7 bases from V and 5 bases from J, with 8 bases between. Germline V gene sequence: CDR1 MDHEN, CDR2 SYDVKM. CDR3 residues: CASNSGTGELFF. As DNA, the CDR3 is TGTGCCAGCAATTCGGGGACCGGGGAGCTGTTTTTT.

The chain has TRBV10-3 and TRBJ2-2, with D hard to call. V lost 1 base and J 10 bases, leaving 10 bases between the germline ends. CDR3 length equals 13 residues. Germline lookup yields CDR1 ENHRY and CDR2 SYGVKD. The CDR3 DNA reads TGTGCCATCAGTGAGTTCGTTGCGACGGAGCTGTTTTTT. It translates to CAISEFVATELFF.

In nucleotides, the CDR3 is TGTGCCAGCAGCTTAGGGGGGGCTGGGGCCAACGTCCTGACTTTC. Translation: CASSLGGAGANVLTF. The rearrangement uses TRBV7-8 and TRBJ2-6, with a possible D match to TRBD2 (6 bases). The germline V gene has CDR1 SGHVS and CDR2 FQNEAQ. The CDR3 runs 15 residues. Trimming pared 1 base from V and 2 bases from J, leaving 6 bases between.

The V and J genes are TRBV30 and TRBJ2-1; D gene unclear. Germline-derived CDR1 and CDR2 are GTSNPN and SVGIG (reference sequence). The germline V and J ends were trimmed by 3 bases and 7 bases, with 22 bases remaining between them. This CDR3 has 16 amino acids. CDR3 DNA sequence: TGTGCCTGGAGCCCACTACTTAGAAGGGCCTTGAATGAGCAGTTCTTC. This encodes CAWSPLLRRALNEQFF.

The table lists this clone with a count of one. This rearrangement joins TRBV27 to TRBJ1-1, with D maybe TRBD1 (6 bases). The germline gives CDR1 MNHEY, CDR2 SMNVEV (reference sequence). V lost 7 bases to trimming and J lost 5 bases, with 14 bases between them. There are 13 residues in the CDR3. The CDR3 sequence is CASTSRGRTEAFF. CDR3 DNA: TGTGCCAGCACCTCCAGGGGTAGGACTGAAGCTTTCTTT.

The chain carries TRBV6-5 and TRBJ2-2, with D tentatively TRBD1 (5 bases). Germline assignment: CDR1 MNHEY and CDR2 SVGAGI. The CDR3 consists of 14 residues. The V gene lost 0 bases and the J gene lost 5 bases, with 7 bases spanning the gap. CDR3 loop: CASSYSTVTGELFF. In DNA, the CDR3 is TGTGCCAGCAGTTACTCGACAGTTACCGGGGAGCTGTTTTTT.

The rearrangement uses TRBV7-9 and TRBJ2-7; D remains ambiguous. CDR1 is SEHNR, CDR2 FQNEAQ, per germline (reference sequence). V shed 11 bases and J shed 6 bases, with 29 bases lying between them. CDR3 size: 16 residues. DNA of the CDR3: TGTGCCGCCTCCGGACCAGTCGTCGTGCCCCCGAGCGAGCAGTACTTC. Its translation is CAASGPVVVPPSEQYF.

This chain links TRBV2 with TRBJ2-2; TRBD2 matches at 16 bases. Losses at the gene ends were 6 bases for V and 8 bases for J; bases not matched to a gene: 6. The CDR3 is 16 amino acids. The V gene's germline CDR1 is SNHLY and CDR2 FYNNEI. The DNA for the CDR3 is TGTGCCAGCAGAAAGGGACTAGCGGGAGGGATAGGGGAGCTGTTTTTT. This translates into CASRKGLAGGIGELFF.

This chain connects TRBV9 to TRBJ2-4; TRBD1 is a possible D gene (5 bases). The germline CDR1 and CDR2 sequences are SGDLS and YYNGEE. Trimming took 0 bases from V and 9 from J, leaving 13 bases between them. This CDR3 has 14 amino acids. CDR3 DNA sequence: TGTGCCAGCAGCGTAGGACAGTTCATGGGCATTCAGTACTTC. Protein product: CASSVGQFMGIQYF.

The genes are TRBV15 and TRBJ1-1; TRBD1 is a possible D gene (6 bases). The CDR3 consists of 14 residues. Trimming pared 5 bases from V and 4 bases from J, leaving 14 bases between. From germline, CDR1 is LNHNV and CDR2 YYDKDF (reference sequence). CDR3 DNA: TGTGCCACCAGCCGGTACCGGGGGCCCACTGAAGCTTTCTTT. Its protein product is CATSRYRGPTEAFF.

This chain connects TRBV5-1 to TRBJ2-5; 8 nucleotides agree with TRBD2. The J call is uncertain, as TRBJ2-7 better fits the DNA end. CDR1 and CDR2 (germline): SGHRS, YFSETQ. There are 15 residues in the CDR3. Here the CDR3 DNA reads TGCGCCAGCAGCTTTTTAGCGGGAAGCTCCTACGAGCAGTACTTC. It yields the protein CASSFLAGSSYEQYF.

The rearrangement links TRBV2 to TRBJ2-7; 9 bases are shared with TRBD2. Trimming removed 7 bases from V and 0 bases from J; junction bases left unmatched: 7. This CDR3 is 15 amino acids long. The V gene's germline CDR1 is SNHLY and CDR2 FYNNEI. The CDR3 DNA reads TGTGCCAGCACCATCCTAGCGGGGTCCTCCTACGAGCAGTACTTC. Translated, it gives CASTILAGSSYEQYF.

The CDR3 loop is CASSYGDSQETQYF. CDR3 bases: TGTGCCAGCAGTTACGGAGATAGCCAAGAGACCCAGTACTTC. The V call is TRBV6-6, the J call TRBJ2-5, with D unresolved. The ends were cut back, 2 bases at V and 1 base at J, with 8 bases in the middle. The CDR3 runs to 14 residues. CDR1 is MNHNY and CDR2 is SVGAGI in the germline V gene (reference sequence).

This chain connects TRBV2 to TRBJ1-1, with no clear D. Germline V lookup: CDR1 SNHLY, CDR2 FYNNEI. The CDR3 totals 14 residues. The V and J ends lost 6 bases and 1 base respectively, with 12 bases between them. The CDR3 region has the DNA TGTGCCAGCAGCGTTGGCAGACAGAACACTGAAGCTTTCTTT. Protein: CASSVGRQNTEAFF. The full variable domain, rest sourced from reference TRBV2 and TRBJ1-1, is EPEVTQTPSHQVTQMGQEVILRCVPISNHLYFYWYRQILGQKVEFLVSFYNNEISEKSEIFDDQFSVERPDGSNFTLKIRSTKLEDSAMYFCASSVGRQNTEAFFGQGTRLTVV.

CDR3 sequence (DNA): TGTGCCAGCAGCCTTTTGGTGGGAATCTCCTACAATGAGCAGTTCTTC. This gives the protein CASSLLVGISYNEQFF. The chain links TRBV11-2 to TRBJ2-1; D unclear. Germline V gene data show CDR1 as SGHAT and CDR2 as FQNNGV. The length of the CDR3 is 16 residues. V lost 5 bases and J 0 bases, leaving 14 bases between the germline ends.

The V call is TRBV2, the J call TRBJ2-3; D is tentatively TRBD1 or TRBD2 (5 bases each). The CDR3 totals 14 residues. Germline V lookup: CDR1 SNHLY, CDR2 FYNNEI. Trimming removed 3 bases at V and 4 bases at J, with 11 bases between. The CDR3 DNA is TGTGCCAGCAGTGATTGGGGGAGCGCAGATACGCAGTATTTT. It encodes CASSDWGSADTQYF.